A single sample gave rise to the 2 T cell receptor beta chains below, sequenced in a study of PD-1 blockade in classical Hodgkin lymphoma. The assay was immunoSEQ multiplex PCR, and TCRdb's table has in-frame clones only and misses some. The sample contains 45,000 or so clones, around 66% of which appear only once. Autologous stem cell transplantation was followed by relapse in every patient, and brentuximab vedotin exposure varied. The material was peripheral blood mononuclear cells (PBMCs), obtained at baseline. The receptors shown here come from a human donor with classical Hodgkin lymphoma.

V is TRBV11-2 and J is TRBJ2-7, with TRBD1 matching 9 bases. The CDR3 sequence is 15 residues long. Trimming cost V 4 bases and J 6 bases; bases outside gene matches: 10. Per germline, CDR1 SGHAT and CDR2 FQNNGV. The CDR3 DNA is TGTGCCAGCAGCTCCGCCGGGACAGGGTTGAGCGAGCAGTACTTC. Translating it yields CASSSAGTGLSEQYF.

The CDR3 region is CASSQDWASTDTQYF. CDR3 bases: TGCGCCAGCAGCCAAGATTGGGCGAGCACAGATACGCAGTATTTT. The gene calls are TRBV4-1 and TRBJ2-3; no clear D gene. CDR1 and CDR2 from the germline V gene are MGHRA and YSYEKL. The CDR3 extends over 15 amino acids. With 0 bases removed from V and 0 bases from J, the gap between germline ends came to 7 bases.